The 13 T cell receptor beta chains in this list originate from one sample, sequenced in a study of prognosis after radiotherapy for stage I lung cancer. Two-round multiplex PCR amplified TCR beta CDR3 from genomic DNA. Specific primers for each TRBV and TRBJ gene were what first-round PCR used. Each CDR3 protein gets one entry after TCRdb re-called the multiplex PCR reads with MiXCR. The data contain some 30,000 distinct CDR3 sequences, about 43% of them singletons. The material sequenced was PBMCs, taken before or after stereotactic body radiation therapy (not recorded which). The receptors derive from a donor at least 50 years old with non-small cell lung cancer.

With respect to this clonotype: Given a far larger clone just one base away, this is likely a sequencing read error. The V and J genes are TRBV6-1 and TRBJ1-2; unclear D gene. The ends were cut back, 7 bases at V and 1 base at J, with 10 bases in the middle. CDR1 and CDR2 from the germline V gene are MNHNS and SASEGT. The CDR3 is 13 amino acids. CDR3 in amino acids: CASIYGINYGYTF. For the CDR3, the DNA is TGTGCCAGCATCTACGGGATTAACTATGGCTACACCTTC.

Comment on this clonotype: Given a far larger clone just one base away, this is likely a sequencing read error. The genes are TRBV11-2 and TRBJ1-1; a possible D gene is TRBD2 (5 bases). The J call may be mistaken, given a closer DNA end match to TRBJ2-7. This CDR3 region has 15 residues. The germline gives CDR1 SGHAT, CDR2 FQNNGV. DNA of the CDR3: TGTGCCAGCAGCAAAACCGGGATAGGCCGGTGGGAGCAGTACTTC. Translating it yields CASSKTGIGRWEQYF.

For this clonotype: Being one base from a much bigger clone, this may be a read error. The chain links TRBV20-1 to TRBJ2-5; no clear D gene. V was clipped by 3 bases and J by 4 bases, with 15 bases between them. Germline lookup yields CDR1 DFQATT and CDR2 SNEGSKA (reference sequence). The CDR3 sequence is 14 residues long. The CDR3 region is CSARDGLPVETQYF. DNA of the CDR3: TGCAGTGCTAGGGACGGCCTGCCGGTAGAGACCCAGTACTTC.

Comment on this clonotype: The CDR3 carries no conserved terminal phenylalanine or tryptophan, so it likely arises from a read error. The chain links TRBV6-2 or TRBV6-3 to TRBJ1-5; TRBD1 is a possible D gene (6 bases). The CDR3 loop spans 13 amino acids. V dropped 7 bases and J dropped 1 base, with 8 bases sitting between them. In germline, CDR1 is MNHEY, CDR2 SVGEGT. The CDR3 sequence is CASIQGSNQPQHL. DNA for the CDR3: TGTGCCAGCATACAGGGAAGCAATCAGCCCCAGCATCTT.

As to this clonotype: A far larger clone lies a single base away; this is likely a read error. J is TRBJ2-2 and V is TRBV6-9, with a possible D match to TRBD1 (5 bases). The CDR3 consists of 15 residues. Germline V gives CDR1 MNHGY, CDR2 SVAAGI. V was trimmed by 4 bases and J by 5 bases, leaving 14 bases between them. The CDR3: CASSSIWGWTGELFF. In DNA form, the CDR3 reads TGTGCCAGCAGTTCCATATGGGGCTGGACCGGGGAGCTGTTTTTT.

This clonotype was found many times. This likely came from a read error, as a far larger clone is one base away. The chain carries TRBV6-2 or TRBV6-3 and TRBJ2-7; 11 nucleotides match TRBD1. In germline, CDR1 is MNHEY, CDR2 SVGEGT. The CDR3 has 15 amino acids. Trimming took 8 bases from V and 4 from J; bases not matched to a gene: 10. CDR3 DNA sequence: TGTGCCAGCGGTTTCGCGGGGACAGGGGGGTACGAGCAGTACTTC. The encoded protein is CASGFAGTGGYEQYF.

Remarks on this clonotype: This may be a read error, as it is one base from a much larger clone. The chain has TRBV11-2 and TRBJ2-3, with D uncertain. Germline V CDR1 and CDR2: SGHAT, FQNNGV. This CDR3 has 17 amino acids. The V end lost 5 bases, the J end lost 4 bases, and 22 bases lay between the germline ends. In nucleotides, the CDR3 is TGTGCCAGCAGCCCCCCCGCGAAAGGGTGGGTCGCAGATACGCAGTATTTT. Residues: CASSPPAKGWVADTQYF. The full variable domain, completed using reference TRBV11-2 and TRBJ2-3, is EAGVAQSPRYKIIEKRQSVAFWCNPISGHATLYWYQQILGQGPKLLIQFQNNGVVDDSQLPKDRFSAERLKGVDSTLKIQPAKLEDSAVYLCASSPPAKGWVADTQYFGPGTRLTVL.

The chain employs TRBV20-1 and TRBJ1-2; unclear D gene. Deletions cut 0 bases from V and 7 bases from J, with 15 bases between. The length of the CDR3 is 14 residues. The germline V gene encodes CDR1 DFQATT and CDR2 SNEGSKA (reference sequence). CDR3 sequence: CSARDFGCSFGYTF. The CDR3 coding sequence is TGCAGTGCTAGAGATTTCGGGTGCTCCTTTGGCTACACCTTC.

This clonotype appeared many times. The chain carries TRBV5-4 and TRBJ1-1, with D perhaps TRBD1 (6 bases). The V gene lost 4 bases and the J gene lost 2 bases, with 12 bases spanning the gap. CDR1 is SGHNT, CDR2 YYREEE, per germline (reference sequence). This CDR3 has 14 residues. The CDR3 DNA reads TGTGCCAGCAGCCCCGGACAGATTAACACTGAAGCTTTCTTT. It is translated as CASSPGQINTEAFF.

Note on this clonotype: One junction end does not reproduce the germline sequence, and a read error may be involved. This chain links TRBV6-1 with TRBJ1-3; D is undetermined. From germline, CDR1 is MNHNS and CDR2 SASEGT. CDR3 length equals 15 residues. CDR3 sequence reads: CASSEEVTSGNTTYF. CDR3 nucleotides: TGTGCCAGCAGCGAAGAGGTCACCTCTGGAAACACCACATATTTT.

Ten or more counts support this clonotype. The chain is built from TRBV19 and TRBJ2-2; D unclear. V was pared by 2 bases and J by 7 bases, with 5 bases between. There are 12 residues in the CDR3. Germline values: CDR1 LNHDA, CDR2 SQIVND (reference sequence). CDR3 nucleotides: TGTGCCAGTAGTATATCGAGCGGGGAGCTGTTTTTT. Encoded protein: CASSISSGELFF.

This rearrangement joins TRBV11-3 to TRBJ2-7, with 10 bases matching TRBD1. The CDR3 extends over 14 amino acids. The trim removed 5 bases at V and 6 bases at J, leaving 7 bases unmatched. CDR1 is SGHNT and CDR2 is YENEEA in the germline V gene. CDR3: CASSPRQGAIEQYF. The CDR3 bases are TGTGCCAGCAGCCCAAGACAGGGGGCAATCGAGCAGTACTTC.

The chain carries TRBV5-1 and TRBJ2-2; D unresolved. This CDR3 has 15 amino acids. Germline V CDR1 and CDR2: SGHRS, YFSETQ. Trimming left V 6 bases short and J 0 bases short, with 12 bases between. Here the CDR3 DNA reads TGCGCCAGCACTAGAGACATGGCGAACACCGGGGAGCTGTTTTTT. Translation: CASTRDMANTGELFF.